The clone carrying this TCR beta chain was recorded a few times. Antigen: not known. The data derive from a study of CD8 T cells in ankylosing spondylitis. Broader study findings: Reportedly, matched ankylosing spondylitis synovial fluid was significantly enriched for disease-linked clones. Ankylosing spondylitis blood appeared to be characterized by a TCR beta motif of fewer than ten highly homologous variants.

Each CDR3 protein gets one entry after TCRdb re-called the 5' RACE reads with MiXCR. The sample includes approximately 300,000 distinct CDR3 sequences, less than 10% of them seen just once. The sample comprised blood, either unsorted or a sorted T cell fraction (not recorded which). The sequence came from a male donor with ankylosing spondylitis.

The CDR3 sequence is CASSRTNQPQHF. The DNA for the CDR3 is TGTGCCAGCAGTCGAACAAATCAGCCCCAGCATTTT. The chain recombines TRBV6-6 with TRBJ1-5; no reliable D call. CDR3 length: 12 residues. CDR1 and CDR2 from the germline V gene are MNHNY and SVGAGI (reference sequence). Between the trimmed V and J ends, which lost 5 bases and 4 bases, there was a span of 6 bases.